The present TCR beta chain was sequenced within a study of cytomegalovirus exposure and HLA in healthy donors. Broader study findings: Researchers catalogued approximately 160 TCR beta chains as cytomegalovirus-associated. In a later analysis, TCR beta V- and J-gene trimming showed a link to a missense DCLRE1C variant.

The PCR ran on 60 Vbeta and 13 Jbeta primers. TCRdb's table, derived via immunoSEQ multiplex PCR, lists solely in-frame clones and lacks some. This sample has 64,000 or so clones, with 85% found just once. Germline V gene data show CDR1 as KGHSH and CDR2 as LQKENI. The CDR3 runs 16 residues. After removal of 3 bases from V and 5 bases from J, the junction contained 12 bases not matched to a gene. To note about this clone: The antigen remains unidentified.

The chain uses TRBV18 and TRBJ2-5; 7 bases map to TRBD1. The sample comprised PBMCs. This TCR derives from a female donor in good health and CMV-seronegative. The CDR3 here is CASSPLPGTAKETQYF. The CDR3 nucleotides are TGTGCCAGCTCACCTCTCCCCGGGACAGCCAAGGAGACCCAGTACTTC.